This passage covers 23 T cell receptor beta chains from one sample sequenced in a study of identical twins. TCRdb reanalysed the 5' RACE reads using MiXCR and keeps one entry per CDR3 protein. The sample has 250,000 to 300,000 distinct CDR3 sequences, nearly 9.5% seen once; the top ten hold 7% to 8.5%. This sample also appeared in a second study, on yellow fever vaccine responses in identical twins.

Input material: CD8+ T cells sorted from blood. The receptor source for this set is a woman between 18 and 30 years old in good health.

The chain combines TRBV27 with TRBJ1-5, with 10 bases lining up with TRBD1. V was clipped by 5 bases and J by 6 bases; unmatched bases: 7. Germline V gene lookup returns CDR1 MNHEY and CDR2 SMNVEV (reference sequence). CDR3 length: 15 amino acids. Here the CDR3 DNA reads TGTGCCAGCAGTACGGACAGGGGGTCCGGTCAGCCCCAGCATTTT. This gives the protein CASSTDRGSGQPQHF.

This clonotype was observed a handful of times. The chain links TRBV12-3 or TRBV12-4 to TRBJ1-4, with 7 bases that match TRBD1. The CDR3 covers 16 residues. The ends lost 7 bases at V and 1 base at J; junction bases unmatched: 9. The CDR3 loop is CASTPTGVLTNEKLFF. The CDR3 DNA follows: TGTGCCAGCACCCCCACAGGGGTTCTAACTAATGAAAAACTGTTTTTT.

This clonotype was seen ten or more times. The V and J genes are TRBV6-4 and TRBJ2-2; either TRBD1 or TRBD2 may supply D (6 bases each). V was shortened by 3 bases and J by 1 base, with 9 bases between the two germline ends. Per the germline V gene, CDR1 is MRHNA and CDR2 is SNTAGT. CDR3 size: 15 residues. The CDR3 here is CASSDEGGNTGELFF. CDR3 bases: TGTGCCAGCAGTGATGAGGGGGGGAACACCGGGGAGCTGTTTTTT.

This CDR3 is CSARDVGQGVAGELFF. For the CDR3, the DNA is TGCAGTGCTAGAGATGTGGGACAGGGGGTTGCCGGGGAGCTGTTTTTT. This sequence joins TRBV20-1 and TRBJ2-2, with TRBD1 matching 11 bases. Trimming at V came to 0 bases and at J to 6 bases, leaving 6 bases not matched to a gene. Germline V gene lookup returns CDR1 DFQATT and CDR2 SNEGSKA (reference sequence). The CDR3 sequence is 16 residues long.

The chain employs TRBV3-1 and TRBJ2-4, with 8 bases that match TRBD1. Unmatched junction bases numbered 5, after V lost 2 bases and J lost 5 bases. The CDR3 runs to 15 residues. CDR1 is LGHDT, CDR2 YNNKEL, per germline (reference sequence). DNA of the CDR3: TGTGCCAGCAGCCAACCGGGACAGGCTGAAAACATTCAGTACTTC. It codes for CASSQPGQAENIQYF.

V and J are TRBV28 and TRBJ2-7; unclear D gene. The germline V gene has CDR1 MDHEN and CDR2 SYDVKM. The CDR3 is 13 residues long. The V gene lost 5 bases and the J gene lost 3 bases, with 11 bases spanning the gap. In DNA, the CDR3 is TGTGCCAGCAGTCCGACACTGAACTACGAGCAGTACTTC. Residues: CASSPTLNYEQYF.

This clonotype appeared a few times. The chain uses TRBV29-1 and TRBJ2-3; 7 positions match TRBD2. The CDR3 spans 15 residues. Germline loops: CDR1 SQVTM, CDR2 ANQGSEA. V lost 3 bases, J lost 2 bases, and 8 bases stayed unmatched. The CDR3 DNA follows: TGCAGCGTTGATCCATTACTAGCGAACACAGATACGCAGTATTTT. It encodes CSVDPLLANTDTQYF.

This clonotype was picked up a small number of times. This chain connects TRBV7-6 to TRBJ2-7; 14 nucleotides align to TRBD2. The V segment lost 2 bases and the J segment 12 bases; nucleotides outside the gene matches: 15. The CDR3 runs to 17 residues. Germline V gene sequence: CDR1 SGHVS, CDR2 FNYEAQ. CDR3 protein: CASSLPPLPGLAGEWYF. For the CDR3, the DNA is TGTGCCAGCAGCTTACCCCCCCTCCCGGGACTAGCGGGAGAGTGGTACTTC. Together with reference TRBV7-6 and TRBJ2-7, the CDR3 gives the full variable domain: GAGVSQSPRYKVTKRGQDVALRCDPISGHVSLYWYRQALGQGPEFLTYFNYEAQQDKSGLPNDRFSAERPEGSISTLTIQRTEQRDSAMYRCASSLPPLPGLAGEWYFGPGTRLTVT.

J is TRBJ2-5 and V is TRBV20-1; possibly TRBD2 for D (5 bases). Trimming pared 6 bases from V and 3 bases from J, leaving 14 bases between. This CDR3 spans 13 amino acids. The germline V gene has CDR1 DFQATT and CDR2 SNEGSKA (reference sequence). The CDR3 coding sequence is TGCAGTGCGGGAAGGACTGTCGAAGAGACCCAGTACTTC. Protein: CSAGRTVEETQYF.

This clonotype was counted many times. CDR3 sequence: CASSLGLGELFF. The DNA of the CDR3 is TGCGCCAGCAGCTTGGGCCTCGGGGAGCTGTTTTTT. The V call is TRBV5-1, the J call TRBJ2-2; D is uncertain. V was trimmed by 0 bases and J by 7 bases, leaving 4 bases between them. Per the germline V gene, CDR1 is SGHRS and CDR2 is YFSETQ. This CDR3 is 12 amino acids long.

This clonotype came up many times. The rearrangement joins TRBV6-5 to TRBJ2-7; 8 bases are a match to TRBD1. The V segment lost 0 bases and the J segment 3 bases; nucleotides outside the gene matches: 10. CDR1 and CDR2 from the germline V gene are MNHEY and SVGAGI. This CDR3 has 17 amino acids. The CDR3 is CASSYSDRVPSLYEQYF. CDR3 sequence (DNA): TGTGCCAGCAGTTACTCGGACAGGGTACCATCACTCTACGAGCAGTACTTC.

The genes are TRBV27 and TRBJ2-1; tentatively, D is TRBD1 (5 bases). Trimming left V 3 bases short and J 6 bases short, with 12 bases between. Germline CDR1 is MNHEY and CDR2 is SMNVEV (reference sequence). The CDR3 totals 14 residues. The CDR3 nucleotides are TGTGCCAGCAGTTTGCAGGGTTGGACCAATGAGCAGTTCTTC. Translation gives CASSLQGWTNEQFF.

This clonotype was recorded a few times. This chain uses TRBV6-1 with TRBJ2-2, with D unclear. The germline CDR1 and CDR2 sequences are MNHNS and SASEGT. Trimming removed 8 bases from V and 2 bases from J, with 18 bases in between. CDR3 length: 16 amino acids. For the CDR3, the DNA is TGTGCCAGCCTTTATATGAGAAGGGCAAACACCGGGGAGCTGTTTTTT. Translating gives CASLYMRRANTGELFF.

The table lists this clonotype with a few counts. The chain has TRBV11-2 and TRBJ1-4, with D tentatively TRBD1 (5 bases). The ends were cut back, 1 base at V and 5 bases at J, with 17 bases in the middle. This CDR3 spans 17 amino acids. Germline V gene sequence: CDR1 SGHAT, CDR2 FQNNGV. The CDR3 DNA reads as TGTGCCAGCAGCTTAGGATACCCGGGGCCCTTAAATGAAAAACTGTTTTTT. It translates to CASSLGYPGPLNEKLFF. The full variable domain, in which reference TRBV11-2 and TRBJ1-4 provide the parts outside the CDR3, is EAGVAQSPRYKIIEKRQSVAFWCNPISGHATLYWYQQILGQGPKLLIQFQNNGVVDDSQLPKDRFSAERLKGVDSTLKIQPAKLEDSAVYLCASSLGYPGPLNEKLFFGSGTQLSVL.

The rearrangement joins TRBV27 to TRBJ2-7, with TRBD2 identical over 8 bases. CDR3 length equals 14 residues. Germline CDR1 is MNHEY and CDR2 is SMNVEV (reference sequence). The J segment lost 4 bases and the V segment lost 6 bases, leaving 8 bases of the junction unmatched. CDR3 DNA sequence: TGTGCCAGCAGCCCGGGGGGGCCCGTGTACGAGCAGTACTTC. It encodes CASSPGGPVYEQYF.

This clonotype was recorded at least ten times. The CDR3 region has the DNA TGCAGCGTTCTACGGGACTATGACTACAATGAGCAGTTCTTC. It is translated as CSVLRDYDYNEQFF. The V call is TRBV29-1, the J call TRBJ2-1, with 7 bases matching TRBD2. Germline V gene data show CDR1 as SQVTM and CDR2 as ANQGSEA. V dropped 5 bases and J dropped 3; count of bases not matched to a gene: 7. This CDR3 is built from 14 residues.

The genes are TRBV3-1 and TRBJ1-1; D is undetermined. CDR3 length equals 13 residues. The V gene's germline CDR1 is LGHDT and CDR2 YNNKEL (reference sequence). V gave up 0 bases and J gave up 4 bases, with 6 bases separating them. The DNA for the CDR3 is TGTGCCAGCAGCCAAGATTGGGCCACTGAAGCTTTCTTT. Translation gives CASSQDWATEAFF.

This clonotype was seen a few times. This chain joins TRBV15 and TRBJ1-1, with D unclear. V was pared by 3 bases and J by 1 base, with 9 bases between. Germline CDR1 LNHNV, CDR2 YYDKDF (reference sequence). This CDR3 is built from 14 residues. CDR3 residues: CATSSKLGNTEAFF. The CDR3 DNA sequence: TGTGCCACCAGCAGTAAATTGGGGAACACTGAAGCTTTCTTT.

V gene TRBV6-2 or TRBV6-3 combines with J gene TRBJ2-7, with D perhaps assigned TRBD1 or TRBD2 (5 bases each). CDR1 MNHEY and CDR2 SVGEGT come from the germline V gene. This CDR3 has 15 amino acids. Trimming took 4 bases from V and 4 from J, leaving 17 bases between them. The CDR3 region is CASSSAGTYRYEQYF. The CDR3 nucleotides are TGTGCCAGCAGTTCCGCCGGGACGTATCGATACGAGCAGTACTTC.

This clonotype has just a few counts. The V gene is TRBV7-2, the J gene TRBJ2-7; no clear D gene. This CDR3 contains 13 residues. Deletions cut 3 bases from V and 2 bases from J, with 8 bases between. Germline loops: CDR1 SGHTA, CDR2 FQGNSA. The CDR3 protein is CASSFSTPYEQYF. CDR3 DNA: TGTGCCAGCAGCTTCTCGACCCCCTACGAGCAGTACTTC.

The chain is built from TRBV28 and TRBJ2-1; no reliable D call. V was pared by 10 bases and J by 6 bases, with 19 bases between. The CDR3 consists of 14 residues. Germline lookup yields CDR1 MDHEN and CDR2 SYDVKM. The CDR3 region is CATNLPVARNEQFF. The CDR3 DNA is TGTGCCACCAACCTACCGGTGGCGCGCAATGAGCAGTTCTTC.

This clonotype was seen a few times. The chain joins TRBV4-1 to TRBJ2-3; TRBD1 agrees at 9 bases. The CDR3 has 16 residues. J was trimmed by 5 bases and V by 3 bases; bases with no gene match: 9. Per the germline V gene, CDR1 is MGHRA and CDR2 is YSYEKL. The CDR3 coding sequence is TGCGCCAGCAGCCACCTTCCGGGACAGGGAATAGATACGCAGTATTTT. It codes for CASSHLPGQGIDTQYF.

This clonotype has a count of ten or more. The gene calls are TRBV7-9 and TRBJ2-3; 7 bases are a match to TRBD2. Germline CDR1 SEHNR, CDR2 FQNEAQ (reference sequence). Trimming at V came to 4 bases and at J to 10 bases, leaving 17 bases not matched to a gene. This CDR3 has 16 residues. CDR3 DNA sequence: TGTGCCAGCAGCTCCTCTAGCGGCCTGAGGGGACGGGCGCAGTATTTT. Translation: CASSSSSGLRGRAQYF.